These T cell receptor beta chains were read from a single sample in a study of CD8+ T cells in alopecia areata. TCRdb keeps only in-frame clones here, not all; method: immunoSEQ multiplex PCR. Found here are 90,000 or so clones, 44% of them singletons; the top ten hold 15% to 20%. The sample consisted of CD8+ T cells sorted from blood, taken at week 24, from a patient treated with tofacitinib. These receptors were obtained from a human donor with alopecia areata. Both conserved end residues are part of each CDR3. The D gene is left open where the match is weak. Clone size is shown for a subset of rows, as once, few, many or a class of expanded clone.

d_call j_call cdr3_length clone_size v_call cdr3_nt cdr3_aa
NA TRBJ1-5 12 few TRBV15 TGTGCCACCAGAGGAAGGGGACAGCCCCAGCATTTT CATRGRGQPQHF
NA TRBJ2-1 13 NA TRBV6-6 TGTGCCAGCAGTTACTCGACACTCAATGAGCAGTTCTTC CASSYSTLNEQFF
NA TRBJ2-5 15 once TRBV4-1 TGCGCCAGCAGCCCGATTATGAGGTACCAAGAGACCCAGTACTTC CASSPIMRYQETQYF
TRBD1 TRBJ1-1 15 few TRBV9 TGTGCCAGCAGCGCGGGTGGGACAGGGGTTTCTGAAGCTTTCTTT CASSAGGTGVSEAFF
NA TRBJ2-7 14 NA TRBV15 TGTGCCACCAGCACGAATAGCGGAGGAGCGGGGCAGTACTTC CATSTNSGGAGQYF
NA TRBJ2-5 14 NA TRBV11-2 TGTGCCAGCAGCTTAGTCAGGGGTCCAGAGACCCAGTACTTC CASSLVRGPETQYF
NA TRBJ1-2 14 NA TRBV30 TGTGCCTGGAGTATTTATACGGGAAACTATGGCTACACCTTC CAWSIYTGNYGYTF
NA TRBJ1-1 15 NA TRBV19 TGTGCCAGTAGTCACCCGACCGAAATGAACACTGAAGCTTTCTTT CASSHPTEMNTEAFF
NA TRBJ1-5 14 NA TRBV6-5 TGTGCCAGCAGTCAGGGAAGGGGAAATCAGCCCCAGCATTTT CASSQGRGNQPQHF
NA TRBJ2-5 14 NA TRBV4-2 TGTGCCAGCAGCCACCCGGGACCGGGGGAGACCCAGTACTTC CASSHPGPGETQYF
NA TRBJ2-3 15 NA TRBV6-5 TGTGCCAGCAGAAACCCTCGGGGTGGCGCAGATACGCAGTATTTT CASRNPRGGADTQYF
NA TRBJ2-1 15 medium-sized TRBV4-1 TGCGCCAGCAGCCCACTGGACAAATGGGGCAAGGAGCAGTTCTTC CASSPLDKWGKEQFF
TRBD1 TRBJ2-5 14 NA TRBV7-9 TGTGCCAGCAGCTTTACAGGGGCGGGAGAGACCCAGTACTTC CASSFTGAGETQYF
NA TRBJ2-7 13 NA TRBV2 TGTGCCAGCAGTGGCGGCACCTCCTACGAGCAGTACTTC CASSGGTSYEQYF
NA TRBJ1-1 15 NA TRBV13 TGTGCCAGCAGCTCCTTGGACGGTATGAACACTGAAGCTTTCTTT CASSSLDGMNTEAFF
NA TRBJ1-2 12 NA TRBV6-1 TGTGCCACCGATGCGGCTAACTATGGCTACACCTTC CATDAANYGYTF
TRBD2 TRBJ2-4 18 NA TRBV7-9 TGTGCCAGCAGCCCTACGTTTCGGGACTACCTAGCCAAAAACATTCAGTACTTC CASSPTFRDYLAKNIQYF
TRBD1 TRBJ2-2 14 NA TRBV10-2 TGCGCCAGCTGGACAGGGGCCAGCACCGGGGAGCTGTTTTTT CASWTGASTGELFF
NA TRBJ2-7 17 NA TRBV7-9 TGTGCCAGCAGCTTCTTCGTGTCGTTACAGTACTCCTACGAGCAGTACTTC CASSFFVSLQYSYEQYF
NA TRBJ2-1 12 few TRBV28 TGTGCCAGCAGTTTAGGGAGCAATGAGCAGTTCTTC CASSLGSNEQFF
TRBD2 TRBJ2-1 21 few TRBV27 TGTGCCAGCAGTTCCTTAATGGGGACCGGGACTAGCGGGATAGGGTCGAATGAGCAGTTCTTC CASSSLMGTGTSGIGSNEQFF
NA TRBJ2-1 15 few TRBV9 TGTGCCAGCAGCGCTAGGGGACGGTCCTACAATGAGCAGTTCTTC CASSARGRSYNEQFF
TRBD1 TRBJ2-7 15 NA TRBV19 TGTGCCAGTAGTATAGATCGTGGGACAGGGGACGAGCAGTACTTC CASSIDRGTGDEQYF
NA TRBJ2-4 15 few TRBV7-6 TGTGCCAGCAGCTTAGACTTTTTCCTGGGGAACATTCAGTACTTC CASSLDFFLGNIQYF
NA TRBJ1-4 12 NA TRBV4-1 TGCGCCAGCAGCCAAGGAAGCGAAAAACTGTTTTTT CASSQGSEKLFF
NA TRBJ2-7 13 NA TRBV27 TGTGCCAGCAGTTTTGGACGCAGCTACGAGCAGTACTTC CASSFGRSYEQYF
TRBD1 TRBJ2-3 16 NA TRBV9 TGTGCCAGCACCCCACCGGAGGGACAGGGGACAGATACGCAGTATTTT CASTPPEGQGTDTQYF
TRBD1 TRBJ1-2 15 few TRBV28 TGTGCCAGCAGTTTATCCCGGACAGGGATTGATGGCTACACCTTC CASSLSRTGIDGYTF
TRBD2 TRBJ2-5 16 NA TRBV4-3 TGCGCCAGCAGCCAAGATGGGAGCGGGAGTGTGGAGACCCAGTACTTC CASSQDGSGSVETQYF
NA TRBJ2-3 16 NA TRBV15 TGTGCCACCAGCAGAACCGACAGCGTTCGCACAGATACGCAGTATTTT CATSRTDSVRTDTQYF
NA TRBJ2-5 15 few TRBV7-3 TGTGCCAGCAGCTTAGAAATTGGGGCCCAAGAGACCCAGTACTTC CASSLEIGAQETQYF
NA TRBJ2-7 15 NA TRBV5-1 TGCGCCAGCAGCTTGGGTGCATCCTACTCCTACGAGCAGTACTTC CASSLGASYSYEQYF
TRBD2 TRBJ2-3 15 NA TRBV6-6 TGTGCCAGCAGTTACCCTAGCGGGGCCCAGGATACGCAGTATTTT CASSYPSGAQDTQYF
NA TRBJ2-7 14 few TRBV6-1 TGTGCCAGCAGTGAAGGTCAGGGGCTCTACGAGCAGTACTTC CASSEGQGLYEQYF
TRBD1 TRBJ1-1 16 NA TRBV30 TGTGCCTGGAAACAAACAGGGGTTAGGATTAACACTGAAGCTTTCTTT CAWKQTGVRINTEAFF
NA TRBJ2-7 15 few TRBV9 TGTGCCAGCAGCGTAGATACGGGAAGCTCCTACGAGCAGTACTTC CASSVDTGSSYEQYF
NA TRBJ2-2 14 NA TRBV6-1 TGTGCCAGCAGTGACCCCAGTCGGACCGGGGAGCTGTTTTTT CASSDPSRTGELFF
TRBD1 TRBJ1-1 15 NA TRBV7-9 TGTGCCAGCAGCCCTCAGGACAGGGGGAACACTGAAGCTTTCTTT CASSPQDRGNTEAFF
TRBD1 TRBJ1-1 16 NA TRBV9 TGTGCCAGCAGCACGGGACAGGGACTGGGGCTGAGTGAAGCTTTCTTT CASSTGQGLGLSEAFF
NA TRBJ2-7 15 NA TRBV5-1 TGCGCCAGCAGCTCCCACGGGGTAGGGGCCTACGAGCAGTACTTC CASSSHGVGAYEQYF
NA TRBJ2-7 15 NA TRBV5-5 TGTGCCAGCAGCGTGGACTGGCGGCCCTCCTACGAGCAGTACTTC CASSVDWRPSYEQYF
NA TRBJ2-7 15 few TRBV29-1 TGCAGCGTCGAAAAGGGGGGCGGACTTGAATACGAGCAGTACTTC CSVEKGGGLEYEQYF
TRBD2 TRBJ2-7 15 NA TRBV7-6 TGTGCCAGCAGCCCGGAAGCGGGAGTTTCCTACGAGCAGTACTTC CASSPEAGVSYEQYF
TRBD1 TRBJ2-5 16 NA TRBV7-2 TGTGCCAGCAGCTCAAGACAGGGTACAATCCAAGAGACCCAGTACTTC CASSSRQGTIQETQYF
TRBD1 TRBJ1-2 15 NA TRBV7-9 TGTGCCAGCACCTCAAAGGCAGGGGGCTACTATGGCTACACCTTC CASTSKAGGYYGYTF
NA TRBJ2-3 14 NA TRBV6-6 TGTGCCAGCAGTTACTTCCAGGGCCCAGATACGCAGTATTTT CASSYFQGPDTQYF
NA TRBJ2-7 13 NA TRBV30 TGTGCCTGGAGTGTAGGAAGGGGCTACGAGCAGTACTTC CAWSVGRGYEQYF
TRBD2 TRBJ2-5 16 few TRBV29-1 TGCAGCGTTGAAGACCCCACGGGCGGGAGGGGAGAGACCCAGTACTTC CSVEDPTGGRGETQYF
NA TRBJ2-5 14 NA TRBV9 TGTGCCAGCTCTGGAGGGGAACCCGGAGAGACCCAGTACTTC CASSGGEPGETQYF
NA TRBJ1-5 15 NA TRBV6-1 TGTGCCAGCAGTGAAGTCACAGCTAGCAATCAGCCCCAGCATTTT CASSEVTASNQPQHF
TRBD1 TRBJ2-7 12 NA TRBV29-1 TGCAGCGTGACCGGGACAGGCTACGAGCAGTACTTC CSVTGTGYEQYF
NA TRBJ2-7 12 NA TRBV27 TGTGCCAGCACCTCAGGGGGGTACGAGCAGTACTTC CASTSGGYEQYF
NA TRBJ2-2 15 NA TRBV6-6 TGTGCCAGCAGTTATTCGCGGGAGAACACCGGGGAGCTGTTTTTT CASSYSRENTGELFF
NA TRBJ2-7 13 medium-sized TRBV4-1 TGCGCCAGCAGCCTCACAAGGAACTACGAGCAGTACTTC CASSLTRNYEQYF
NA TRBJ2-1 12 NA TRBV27 TGTGCCAGCAGGTCGTCGGGAAATGAGCAGTTCTTC CASRSSGNEQFF
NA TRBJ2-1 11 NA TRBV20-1 TGCAGTGCTAGGTACGCTCGCGAGCAGTTCTTC CSARYAREQFF
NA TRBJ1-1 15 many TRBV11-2 TGTGCCAGCAGCTTAGCCCAGGGGTTGAACACTGAAGCTTTCTTT CASSLAQGLNTEAFF